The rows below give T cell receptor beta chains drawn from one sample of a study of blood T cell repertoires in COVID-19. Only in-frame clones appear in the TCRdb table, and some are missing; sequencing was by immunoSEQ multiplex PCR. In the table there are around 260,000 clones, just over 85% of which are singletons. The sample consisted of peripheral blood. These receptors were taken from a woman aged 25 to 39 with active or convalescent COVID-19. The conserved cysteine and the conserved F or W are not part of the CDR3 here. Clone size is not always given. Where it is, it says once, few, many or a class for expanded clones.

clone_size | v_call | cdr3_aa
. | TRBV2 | ASRSGILDEQY
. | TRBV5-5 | ASSLVGDSTGELF
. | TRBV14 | ASRPINGDTQY
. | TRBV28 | ATIQGQSEAF
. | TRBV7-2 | ASSLNRASYNEQF
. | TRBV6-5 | ASPGGDRETQY
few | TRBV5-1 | ASRPGGQSSYEQY
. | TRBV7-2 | ASRFRVGWGDKNIQY
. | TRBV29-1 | SVGQGGNQPQH
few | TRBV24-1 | ATRSRGPETQY
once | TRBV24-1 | ATSDPTGTDTQY
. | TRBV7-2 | ASSLGGVGYT
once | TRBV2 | ASNSWGPGDEQY
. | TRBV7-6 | ASSPRQGSSYNSPLH
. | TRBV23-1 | ASSQLRLTEPSYEQY
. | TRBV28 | ASSWPGQNTDTQY
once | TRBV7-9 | ASSMTGFGNTIY
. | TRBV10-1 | ASSESRLAKNIQY
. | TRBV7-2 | ASSLGQFYGYT
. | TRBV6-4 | ASSTWTSEKETQY
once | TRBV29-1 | SVRGVRDEQY
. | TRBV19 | ASSTAGDIPRQF
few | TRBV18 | ASSPTGNSPLH
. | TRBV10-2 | ASSPPNRGDNGYT
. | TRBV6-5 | ASSSGQVSDTIY
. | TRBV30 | AWSGANEKLF
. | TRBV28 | ASGFGRNRGETQY
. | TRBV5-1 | ASSLSFICCRYNQPQH